This T cell receptor beta chain was recovered during a study of blood T cell repertoires in COVID-19. Per the germline V gene, CDR1 is SGHKS and CDR2 is YYEKEE (reference sequence). The CDR3 loop spans 14 amino acids. Unmatched junction bases numbered 5, after V lost 0 bases and J lost 9 bases. Repertoires were generated with immunoSEQ multiplex PCR, while TCRdb's copy carries only in-frame clones and drops some. The sample includes roughly 100,000 clones, 84% seen only once; the top ten take around 14%. This sequence originates from a woman aged 55 to 70 with acute or convalescent COVID-19. Input material: peripheral blood. The genes are TRBV5-5 and TRBJ2-1; TRBD2 agrees at 8 bases. This CDR3 reads CASSLGGLVGEQFF. CDR3 sequence (DNA): TGTGCCAGCAGCTTGGGGGGACTAGTCGGTGAGCAGTTCTTC.